The clone carrying this T cell receptor beta chain was counted only a few times. The data were produced by immunoSEQ multiplex PCR, yet TCRdb's version contains in-frame clones alone and is incomplete. The sample yields around 300,000 clones, nearly 90% seen once. The data stem from a study of blood T cell repertoires in COVID-19. Trimming took 2 bases from V and 0 from J, leaving 25 bases between them. The CDR3 is 20 residues long. CDR1 and CDR2 from the germline V gene are MDHEN and SYDVKM. The study recruited people aged roughly 18 to 89 years across approximately 24 US areas. Sequencing was performed on PBMCs or T cells enriched from blood (not recorded which). The V and J genes are TRBV28 and TRBJ1-2; the D is unclear. The sequence was collected from a woman younger than 35 with acute COVID-19. This CDR3 reads CASSLQTGVRSPTTNYGYTF. The CDR3 DNA reads TGTGCCAGCAGTTTACAAACGGGAGTCAGGAGCCCTACAACTAACTATGGCTACACCTTC.